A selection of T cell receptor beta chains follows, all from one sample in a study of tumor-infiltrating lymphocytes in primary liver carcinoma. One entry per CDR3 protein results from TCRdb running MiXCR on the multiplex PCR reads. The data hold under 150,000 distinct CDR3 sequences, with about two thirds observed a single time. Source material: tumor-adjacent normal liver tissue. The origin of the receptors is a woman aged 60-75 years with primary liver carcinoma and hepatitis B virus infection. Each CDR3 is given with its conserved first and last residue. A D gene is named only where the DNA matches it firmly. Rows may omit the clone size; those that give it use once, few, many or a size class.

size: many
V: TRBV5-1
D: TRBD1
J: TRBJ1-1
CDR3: CASSPGTASNTEAFF
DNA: TGCGCCAGCAGCCCGGGGACAGCTTCCAACACTGAAGCTTTCTTT

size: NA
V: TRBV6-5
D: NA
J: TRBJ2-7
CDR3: CASSFQTDCEQYF
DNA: TGTGCCAGCAGTTTCCAGACTGACTGCGAGCAGTACTTC

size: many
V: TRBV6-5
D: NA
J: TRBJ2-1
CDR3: CASSLRRSEQFF
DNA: TGTGCCAGCAGCCTTAGAAGGAGTGAGCAGTTCTTC

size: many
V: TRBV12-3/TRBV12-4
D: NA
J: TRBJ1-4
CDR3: CASSFQQGTNEKLFF
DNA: TGTGCCAGCAGCTTCCAACAGGGAACTAATGAAAAACTGTTTTTT

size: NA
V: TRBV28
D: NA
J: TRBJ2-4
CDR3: CARRKGGSGNIQYF
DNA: TGTGCCAGGAGAAAGGGGGGATCGGGAAACATTCAGTACTTC

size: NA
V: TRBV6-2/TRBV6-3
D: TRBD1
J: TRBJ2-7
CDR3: CASNTGVEQYF
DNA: TGTGCTAGCAATACAGGGGTCGAGCAGTACTTC

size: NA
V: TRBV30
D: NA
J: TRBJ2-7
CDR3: CDWIEPRGEQYF
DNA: TGTGACTGGATTGAACCCCGAGGCGAGCAGTACTTC

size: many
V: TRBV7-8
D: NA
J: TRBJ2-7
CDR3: CASSQGLSRSYEQYF
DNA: TGTGCCAGCAGCCAGGGGTTGTCCCGGTCCTACGAGCAGTACTTC

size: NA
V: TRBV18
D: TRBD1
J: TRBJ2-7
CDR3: CASSLNQGDDEQYF
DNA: TGTGCCAGCTCCCTGAACCAGGGGGACGACGAGCAGTACTTC

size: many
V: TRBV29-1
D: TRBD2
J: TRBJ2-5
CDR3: CSVKGLAGGSETQYF
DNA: TGCAGCGTTAAAGGACTAGCGGGAGGGTCTGAGACCCAGTACTTC

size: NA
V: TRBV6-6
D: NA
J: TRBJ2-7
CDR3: CVSSYATRGTSLGHYEQYF
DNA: TGTGTCAGCAGTTACGCCACCCGAGGGACAAGTTTGGGGCACTACGAGCAGTACTTT

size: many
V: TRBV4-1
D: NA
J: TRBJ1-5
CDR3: CASSQDPPQVTNQPQHF
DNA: TGCGCCAGCAGCCAAGATCCCCCACAGGTTACCAATCAGCCCCAGCATTTT

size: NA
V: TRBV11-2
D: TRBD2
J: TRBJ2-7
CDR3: CAGSWISGSGSCEQYF
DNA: TGTGCCGGCAGCTGGATTAGCGGGAGTGGGTCCTGCGAGCAGTACTTC

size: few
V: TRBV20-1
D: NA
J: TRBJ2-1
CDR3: CSARWGPGGILYNEQFF
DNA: TGCAGTGCTAGATGGGGTCCTGGCGGGATCCTCTACAATGAGCAGTTTTTC

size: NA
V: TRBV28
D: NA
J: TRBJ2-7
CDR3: CAASSGEGWSEQHF
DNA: TGTGCCGCCAGCAGTGGTGAGGGTTGGAGCGAACAGCACTTC